This note documents a single T cell receptor (beta chain) sequence. TCRdb's copy holds only in-frame clones and misses some; the assay was immunoSEQ multiplex PCR. Of roughly 65,000 clones in the sample, roughly 80% are singletons; the top ten hold approximately 20%. The data stem from a study of blood T cell repertoires in COVID-19. Overall study context: Donors in the United States, Italy and Spain gave samples during acute or convalescent COVID-19.

Germline CDR1 and CDR2: DFQATT and SNEGSKA (reference sequence). Trimming shortened V by 4 bases and J by 0 bases, and 16 bases separated the two germline ends. The CDR3 loop spans 16 amino acids. The clonotype comes from a human donor in a cohort sampled during active COVID-19. Specimen: peripheral blood. The J gene is TRBJ1-3, the V gene TRBV20-1, with D maybe TRBD1 (6 bases). The CDR3 reads CSATDQGIGSGNTIYF. CDR3 coding DNA: TGCAGTGCTACTGACCAGGGGATCGGCTCTGGAAACACCATATATTTT.